At least ten counts were recorded for the clone carrying this T cell receptor beta chain. TCRdb analysed the multiplex PCR reads with MiXCR anew, one entry per CDR3 protein. The sample contains over 150,000 distinct CDR3 sequences, around 29% of which appear only once. The entry originates in a study of breast tumors, draining lymph nodes, adjacent tissues. CDR1 is DFQATT and CDR2 is SNEGSKA in the germline V gene (reference sequence). CDR3 length: 11 residues. V lost 7 bases and J lost 5, with 10 bases in between. Axillary draining lymph nodes of breast cancer patients supplied the node samples. The sequence derives from a female donor with breast cancer. Some clones in this sample may be carry-over from other donors' samples. The sequenced material came from axillary lymph node tissue. The V gene is TRBV20-1, the J gene TRBJ2-3; no reliable D call. The DNA for the CDR3 is TGCAGTGTGAGCTGGGGAGATACGCAGTATTTT. This translates into CSVSWGDTQYF.